A selection of T cell receptor beta chains follows, all from one sample in a study of blood T cells in healthy people across ages. TCRdb fed the 5' RACE reads into MiXCR, producing one record per CDR3 protein. Here the sample spans about 280,000 distinct CDR3 sequences, roughly 26% being singletons. Sequenced: blood. The receptors were sampled from a woman aged 70-85 years in good health. The CDR3 runs from the conserved cysteine through the conserved F or W. Fields, in order: J gene, clone size, V gene, D gene, CDR3 DNA, CDR3 protein. D genes are given only for firm matches. Size is stated for part of the rows, as once, few or many counts, or as a class when the clone is expanded.

>TRBJ2-2|few|TRBV11-2|NA
TGTGCCAGCAGCTTTGTTAGGGGCACCGGGGAGCTGTTTTTT
CASSFVRGTGELFF
>TRBJ1-5|many|TRBV18|TRBD1
TGTGCCACCACAGGGGGCCTTGAACAGCCCCAGCATTTT
CATTGGLEQPQHF
>TRBJ1-4|NA|TRBV7-7|TRBD1
TGTGCTAGCAGTCAGACAGGGAATGGCGGTGAAAAACTGTTTTTT
CASSQTGNGGEKLFF
>TRBJ2-7|few|TRBV4-1|TRBD2
TGCGCCAGCAGCCAAGTGGTTAGCGGGAGAAACGAGCAGTACTTC
CASSQVVSGRNEQYF
>TRBJ2-1|few|TRBV6-4|NA
TGTGCCAGCAGTGTCGGGGGGCAAGGGGGCAATGAGCAGTTCTTC
CASSVGGQGGNEQFF
>TRBJ2-1|NA|TRBV10-3|TRBD1
TGTGCCATCAGTGAGGAGCAGGGGGTCTCCAATGAGCAGTTCTTC
CAISEEQGVSNEQFF
>TRBJ2-1|few|TRBV7-2|NA
TGTGCCAGCAGCTCTGCCAGCTCCTACAATGAGCAGTTCTTC
CASSSASSYNEQFF
>TRBJ2-2|NA|TRBV6-6|NA
TGTGCCAGCAGCTCAGGGATTACCGGGGAGCTGTTTTTT
CASSSGITGELFF
>TRBJ1-2|few|TRBV7-2|NA
TGTGCCAGCAGCTTAGAAATGACAGGCTCATACTATGGCTACACCTTC
CASSLEMTGSYYGYTF
>TRBJ2-4|many|TRBV28|NA
TGTGCCAGCAGTTCCGCCCTTCTAGGAGAAAACATTCAGTACTTC
CASSSALLGENIQYF
>TRBJ1-1|NA|TRBV5-1|NA
TGCGCCAGCAGCTTGGCGTACGGGGGGTCGGGCACTGAAGCTTTCTTT
CASSLAYGGSGTEAFF
>TRBJ2-7|few|TRBV6-5|TRBD1
TGTGCCAGCAGCCCTACCGGACAGGGAAGATCCTACGAGCAGTACTTC
CASSPTGQGRSYEQYF